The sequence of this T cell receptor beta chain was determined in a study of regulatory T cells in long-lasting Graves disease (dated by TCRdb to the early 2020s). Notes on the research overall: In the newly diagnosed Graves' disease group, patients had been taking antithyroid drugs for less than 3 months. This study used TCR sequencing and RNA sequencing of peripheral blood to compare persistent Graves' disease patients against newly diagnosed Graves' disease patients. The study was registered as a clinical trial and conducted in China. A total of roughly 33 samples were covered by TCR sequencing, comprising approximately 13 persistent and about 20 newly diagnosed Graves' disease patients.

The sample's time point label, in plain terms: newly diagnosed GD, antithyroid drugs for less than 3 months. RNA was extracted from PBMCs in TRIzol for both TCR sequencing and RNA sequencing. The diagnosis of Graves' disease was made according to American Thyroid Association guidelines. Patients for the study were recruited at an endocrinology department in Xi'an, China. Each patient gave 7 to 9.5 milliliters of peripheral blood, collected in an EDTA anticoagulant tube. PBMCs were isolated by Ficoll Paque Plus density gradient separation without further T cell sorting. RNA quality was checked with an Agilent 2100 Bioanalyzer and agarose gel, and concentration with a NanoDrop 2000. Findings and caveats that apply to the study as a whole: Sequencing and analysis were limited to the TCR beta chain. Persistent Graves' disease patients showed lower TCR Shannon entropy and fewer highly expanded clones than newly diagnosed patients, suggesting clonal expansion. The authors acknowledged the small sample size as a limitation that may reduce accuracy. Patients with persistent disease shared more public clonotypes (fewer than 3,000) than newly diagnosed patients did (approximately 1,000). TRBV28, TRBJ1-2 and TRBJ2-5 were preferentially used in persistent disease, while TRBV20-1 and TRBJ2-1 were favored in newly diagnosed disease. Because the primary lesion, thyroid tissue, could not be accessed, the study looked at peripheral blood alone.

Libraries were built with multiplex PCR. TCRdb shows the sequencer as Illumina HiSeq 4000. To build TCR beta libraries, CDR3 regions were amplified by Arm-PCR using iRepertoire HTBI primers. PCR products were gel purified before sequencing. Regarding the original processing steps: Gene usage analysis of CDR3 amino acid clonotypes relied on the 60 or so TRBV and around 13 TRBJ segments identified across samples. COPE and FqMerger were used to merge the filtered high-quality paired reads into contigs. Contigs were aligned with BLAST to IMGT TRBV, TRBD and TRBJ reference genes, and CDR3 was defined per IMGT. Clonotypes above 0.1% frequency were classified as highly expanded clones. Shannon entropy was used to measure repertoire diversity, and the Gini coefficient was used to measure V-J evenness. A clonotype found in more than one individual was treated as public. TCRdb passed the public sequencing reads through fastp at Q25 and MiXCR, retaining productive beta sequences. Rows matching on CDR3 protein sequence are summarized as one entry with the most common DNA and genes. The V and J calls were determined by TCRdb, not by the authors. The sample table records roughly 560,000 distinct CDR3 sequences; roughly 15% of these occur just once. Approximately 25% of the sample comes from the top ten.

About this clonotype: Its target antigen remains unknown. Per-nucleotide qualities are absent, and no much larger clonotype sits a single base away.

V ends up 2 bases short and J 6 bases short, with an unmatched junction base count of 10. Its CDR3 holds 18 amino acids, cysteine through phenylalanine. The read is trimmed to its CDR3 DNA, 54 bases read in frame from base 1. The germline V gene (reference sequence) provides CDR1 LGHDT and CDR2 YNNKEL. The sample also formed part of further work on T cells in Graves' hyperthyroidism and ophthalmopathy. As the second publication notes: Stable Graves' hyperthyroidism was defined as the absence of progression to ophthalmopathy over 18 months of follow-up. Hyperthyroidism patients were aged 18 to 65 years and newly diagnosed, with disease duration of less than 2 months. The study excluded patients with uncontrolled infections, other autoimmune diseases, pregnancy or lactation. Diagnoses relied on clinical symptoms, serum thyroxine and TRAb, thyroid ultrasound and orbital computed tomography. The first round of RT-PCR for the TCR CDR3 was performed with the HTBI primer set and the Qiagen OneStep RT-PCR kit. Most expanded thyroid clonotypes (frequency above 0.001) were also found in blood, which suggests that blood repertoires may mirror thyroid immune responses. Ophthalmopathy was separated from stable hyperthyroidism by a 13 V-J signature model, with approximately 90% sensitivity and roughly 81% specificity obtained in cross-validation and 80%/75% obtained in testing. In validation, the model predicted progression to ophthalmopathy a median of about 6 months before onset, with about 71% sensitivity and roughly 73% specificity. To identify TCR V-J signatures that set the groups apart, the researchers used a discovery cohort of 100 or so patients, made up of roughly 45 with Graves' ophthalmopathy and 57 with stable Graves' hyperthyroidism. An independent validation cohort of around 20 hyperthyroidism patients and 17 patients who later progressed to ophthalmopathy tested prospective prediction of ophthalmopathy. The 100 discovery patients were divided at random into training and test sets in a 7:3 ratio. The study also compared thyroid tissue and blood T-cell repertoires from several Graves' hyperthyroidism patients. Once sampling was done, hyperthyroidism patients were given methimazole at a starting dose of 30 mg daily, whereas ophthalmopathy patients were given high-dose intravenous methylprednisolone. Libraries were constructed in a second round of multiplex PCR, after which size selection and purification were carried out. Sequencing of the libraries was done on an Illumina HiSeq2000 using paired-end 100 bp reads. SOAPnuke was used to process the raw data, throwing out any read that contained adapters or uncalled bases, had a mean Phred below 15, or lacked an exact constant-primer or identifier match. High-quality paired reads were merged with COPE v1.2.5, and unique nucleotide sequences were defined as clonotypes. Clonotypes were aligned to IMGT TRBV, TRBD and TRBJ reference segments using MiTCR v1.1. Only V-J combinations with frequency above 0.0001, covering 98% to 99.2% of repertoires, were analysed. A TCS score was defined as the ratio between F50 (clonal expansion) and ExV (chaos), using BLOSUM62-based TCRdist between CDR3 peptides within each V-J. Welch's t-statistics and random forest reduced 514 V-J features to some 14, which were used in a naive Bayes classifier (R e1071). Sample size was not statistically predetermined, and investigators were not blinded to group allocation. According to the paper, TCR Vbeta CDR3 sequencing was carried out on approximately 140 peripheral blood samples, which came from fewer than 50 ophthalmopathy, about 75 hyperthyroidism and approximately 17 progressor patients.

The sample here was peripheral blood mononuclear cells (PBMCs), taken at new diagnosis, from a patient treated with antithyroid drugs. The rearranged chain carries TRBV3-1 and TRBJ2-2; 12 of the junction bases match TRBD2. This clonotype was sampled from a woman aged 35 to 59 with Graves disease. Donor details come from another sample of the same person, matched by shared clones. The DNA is TGTGCCAGCAGCCAATTCCCATCACTAGCGGGGGGTTCCGGGGAGCTGTTTTTT. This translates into CASSQFPSLAGGSGELFF.